The 9 T cell receptor beta chains presented below share a single source sample, sequenced in a study of shared clonotypes between healthy human individuals. Profiling relied on immunoSEQ multiplex PCR, and the TCRdb table lists in-frame clones only, not all of them. Among over 300,000 clones listed, 80% to 90% were seen once. The sequencing input was memory CD8+ T cells sorted from blood. As to subset: CD45RO+ cells pooled with CCR7-negative TemRA cells. The receptors derive from a man younger than 30 in good health.

V usage is TRBV21-1 and J usage is TRBJ2-1. TRBV21-1 is recorded as a pseudogene. The CDR3 runs 9 residues. This CDR3 is CASSKERFF. The CDR3 bases are TGTGCCAGCAGCAAAGAAAGGTTCTTC.

The gene calls are TRBV6-5 and TRBJ1-3, with D perhaps matching TRBD1 (6 bases). The CDR3 spans 16 residues. V lost 2 bases to trimming and J lost 6 bases, with 17 bases between them. Germline V gene sequence: CDR1 MNHEY, CDR2 SVGAGI. Written as DNA, the CDR3 is TGTGCCAGCAGTTACACCTCCAGGGGCGGTGAAAACACCATATATTTT. It codes for CASSYTSRGGENTIYF.

CDR3 sequence: CASSLGGLDDTQYF. In DNA, the CDR3 is TGTGCCAGCAGCTTGGGGGGACTGGATGATACGCAGTATTTT. This chain uses TRBV5-4 with TRBJ2-3; possible D gene TRBD2, 6 bases. The CDR3 consists of 14 residues. CDR1 SGHNT and CDR2 YYREEE come from the germline V gene (reference sequence). V lost 0 bases and J 6 bases, leaving 11 bases between the germline ends.

The CDR3 DNA follows: TGTGCCAGCAGCTTAAGTGGTCCGGGGGAGCAGTACTTC. Protein: CASSLSGPGEQYF. The chain combines TRBV7-8 with TRBJ2-7, with a possible D match to TRBD2 (5 bases). The V gene's germline CDR1 is SGHVS and CDR2 FQNEAQ. The CDR3 totals 13 residues. V lost 2 bases to trimming and J lost 7 bases, with 12 bases between them.

There are a few counts of this clone. Other DNA sequences in the same sample also yield this CDR3. The genes are TRBV27 and TRBJ2-7; 9 bases are a match to TRBD1. The germline V gene has CDR1 MNHEY and CDR2 SMNVEV (reference sequence). There are 13 residues in the CDR3. J was trimmed by 2 bases and V by 5 bases; bases with no gene match: 1. CDR3 nucleotides: TGTGCCAGCAGTCGACAGGGGGCCTACGAGCAGTACTTC. Residues: CASSRQGAYEQYF.

V gene TRBV2 combines with J gene TRBJ2-1; TRBD1 agrees at 8 bases. With V trimmed by 4 bases and J by 9 bases, 8 bases remained unmatched. The CDR3 has 14 amino acids. Looked up from germline, CDR1 is SNHLY and CDR2 is FYNNEI. The DNA of the CDR3 is TGTGCCAGCAGTGCAAGGACAGGGCTGTCTGAGCAGTTCTTC. It encodes CASSARTGLSEQFF.

This rearrangement joins TRBV27 to TRBJ2-1; 7 bases are shared with TRBD1. CDR1 is MNHEY, CDR2 SMNVEV, per germline (reference sequence). The CDR3 consists of 15 residues. V shed 7 bases and J 3 bases; nucleotides not matched to a gene: 9. The CDR3 protein is CASTPKDRYYNEQFF. CDR3 sequence (DNA): TGTGCCAGCACTCCGAAGGACAGGTACTACAATGAGCAGTTCTTC.

The chain links TRBV6-1 to TRBJ2-7; D may be TRBD1 (5 bases). V gave up 3 bases and J gave up 0 bases, with 12 bases separating them. The CDR3 has 15 amino acids. Looked up from germline, CDR1 is MNHNS and CDR2 is SASEGT. As DNA, the CDR3 is TGTGCCAGCAGTGATCGGACATACTACTCCTACGAGCAGTACTTC. It specifies CASSDRTYYSYEQYF.

The chain carries TRBV27 and TRBJ2-7, with D perhaps matching TRBD2 (7 bases). V dropped 10 bases and J dropped 1 base, with 20 bases sitting between them. Germline V gene sequence: CDR1 MNHEY, CDR2 SMNVEV (reference sequence). The CDR3 loop spans 15 amino acids. The CDR3 is CATSWGASGSYEQYF. The CDR3 DNA follows: TGTGCCACCTCCTGGGGGGCTAGCGGATCCTACGAGCAGTACTTC.